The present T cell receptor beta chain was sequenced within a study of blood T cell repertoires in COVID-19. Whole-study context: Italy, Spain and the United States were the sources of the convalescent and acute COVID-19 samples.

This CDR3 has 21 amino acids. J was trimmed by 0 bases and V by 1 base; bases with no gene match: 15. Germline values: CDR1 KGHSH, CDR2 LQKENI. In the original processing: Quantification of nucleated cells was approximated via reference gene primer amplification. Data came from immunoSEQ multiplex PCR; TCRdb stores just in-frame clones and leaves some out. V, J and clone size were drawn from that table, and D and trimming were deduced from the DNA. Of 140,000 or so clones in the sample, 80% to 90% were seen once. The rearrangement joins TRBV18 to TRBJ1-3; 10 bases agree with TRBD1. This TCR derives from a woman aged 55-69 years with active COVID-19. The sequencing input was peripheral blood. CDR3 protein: CASSPLLSDRGSSFSGNTIYF. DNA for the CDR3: TGTGCCAGCTCACCACTATTGTCGGACAGGGGGTCAAGCTTCTCTGGAAACACCATATATTTT.